Listed below are T cell receptor beta chains from one sample, sequenced in a study of T-cell reconstitution after alpha-beta-depleted transplantation in children. A single record per CDR3 protein comes from TCRdb applying MiXCR to the PCR reads. The table includes 150,000 to 250,000 distinct CDR3 sequences, roughly 15% detected once. This specimen was PBMCs from the stem cell graft donor, taken from the stem cell graft. These receptors were obtained from a human donor who donated a stem cell graft to a child with acute lymphoblastic leukemia. Both conserved end residues are part of each CDR3. A D gene is named only where the DNA matches it firmly. Size is omitted from some rows. Given values are once, few, many or a class for expanded clones.

many	TRBV7-6	TRBJ1-6	TRBD1	17	CASSLAPKGAGNSPLHF	TGTGCCAGCAGCTTAGCGCCCAAGGGGGCAGGGAATTCACCCCTCCACTTT
many	TRBV15	TRBJ2-6	NA	13	CATSRVPFNVLTF	TGTGCCACCAGCAGAGTCCCTTTTAACGTCCTGACTTTC
few	TRBV7-2	TRBJ1-6	NA	14	CASSKPGHNSPLHF	TGTGCCAGCAGCAAACCGGGGCATAATTCACCCCTCCACTTT
NA	TRBV6-5	TRBJ1-6	TRBD1	15	CASRIDRGGNSPLHF	TGTGCCAGCAGAATCGACAGGGGCGGTAATTCACCCCTCCACTTT
many	TRBV6-5	TRBJ2-3	NA	16	CATSTGTFFTTDTQYF	TGTGCCACCTCTACGGGGACCTTTTTTACCACAGATACGCAGTATTTT
many	TRBV29-1	TRBJ2-5	TRBD1	16	CSVEGTGGGGGETQYF	TGCAGCGTTGAAGGGACAGGGGGCGGCGGTGGGGAGACCCAGTACTTC
many	TRBV6-1	TRBJ2-7	NA	13	CASSEQGTEEQYF	TGTGCCAGCAGTGAACAGGGAACGGAAGAGCAGTACTTC
many	TRBV20-1	TRBJ1-2	NA	12	CSAQTGDYGYTF	TGCAGTGCTCAGACAGGTGACTATGGCTACACCTTC
once	TRBV7-8	TRBJ1-1	NA	13	CASSFPENTEAFF	TGTGCCAGCAGCTTTCCAGAGAACACTGAAGCTTTCTTT
many	TRBV5-1	TRBJ2-2	TRBD2	16	CASSLLAGGNTGELFF	TGCGCCAGCAGCCTGTTGGCGGGAGGGAACACCGGGGAGCTGTTTTTT
many	TRBV28	TRBJ2-3	NA	12	CASSLLRDTQYF	TGTGCCAGCAGCCTACTAAGGGATACGCAGTATTTT
many	TRBV5-5	TRBJ1-1	NA	15	CASREIPHGQSEAFF	TGTGCCAGCAGAGAGATTCCCCATGGACAGTCTGAAGCTTTCTTT
many	TRBV25-1	TRBJ2-1	NA	11	CASRDRREQFF	TGTGCCAGCAGGGACCGGAGGGAGCAGTTCTTC
many	TRBV29-1	TRBJ1-1	TRBD1	16	CSVLNPGTGARTEAFF	TGCAGCGTCCTTAACCCCGGGACAGGGGCGAGGACTGAAGCTTTCTTT
few	TRBV20-1	TRBJ2-7	NA	12	CSARYRPYEQYF	TGCAGTGCTAGATACAGGCCTTACGAGCAGTACTTC
many	TRBV25-1	TRBJ2-4	NA	15	CASSVGGGAKNIQYF	TGTGCCAGCAGTGTTGGAGGTGGGGCCAAAAACATTCAGTACTTC